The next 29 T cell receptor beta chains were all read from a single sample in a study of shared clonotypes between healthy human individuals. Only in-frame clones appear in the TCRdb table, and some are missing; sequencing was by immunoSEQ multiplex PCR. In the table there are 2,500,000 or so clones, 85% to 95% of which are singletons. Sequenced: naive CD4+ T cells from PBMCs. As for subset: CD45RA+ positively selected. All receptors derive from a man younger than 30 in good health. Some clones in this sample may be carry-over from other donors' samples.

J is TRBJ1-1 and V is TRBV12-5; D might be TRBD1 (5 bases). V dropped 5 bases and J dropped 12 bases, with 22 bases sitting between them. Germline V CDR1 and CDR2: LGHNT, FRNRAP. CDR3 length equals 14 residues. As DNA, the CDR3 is TGTGCTAGTGGTCCTGGGGACCCCGGGGGGAAAACTTTCTTT. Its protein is CASGPGDPGGKTFF.

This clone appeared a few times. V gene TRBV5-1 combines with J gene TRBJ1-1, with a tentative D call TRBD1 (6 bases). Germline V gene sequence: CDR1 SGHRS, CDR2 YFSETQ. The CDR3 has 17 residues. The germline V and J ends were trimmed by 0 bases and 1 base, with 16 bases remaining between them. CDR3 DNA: TGCGCCAGCAGCTTGGTCCCAGGGGCCGCGTCGAACACTGAAGCTTTCTTT. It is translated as CASSLVPGAASNTEAFF.

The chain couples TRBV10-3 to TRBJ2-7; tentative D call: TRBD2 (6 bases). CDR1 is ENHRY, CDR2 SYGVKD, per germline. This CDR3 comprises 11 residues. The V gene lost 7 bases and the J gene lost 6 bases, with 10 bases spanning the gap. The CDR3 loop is CAIKGGAEQYF. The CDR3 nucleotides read TGTGCCATCAAGGGAGGAGCCGAGCAGTACTTC.

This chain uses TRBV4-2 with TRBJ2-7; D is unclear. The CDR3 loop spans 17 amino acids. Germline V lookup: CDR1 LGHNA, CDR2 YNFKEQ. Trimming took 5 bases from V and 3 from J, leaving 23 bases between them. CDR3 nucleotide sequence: TGTGCCAGCAGCATCAACGAAGGAACGGGTCTCATCTACGAGCAGTACTTC. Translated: CASSINEGTGLIYEQYF.

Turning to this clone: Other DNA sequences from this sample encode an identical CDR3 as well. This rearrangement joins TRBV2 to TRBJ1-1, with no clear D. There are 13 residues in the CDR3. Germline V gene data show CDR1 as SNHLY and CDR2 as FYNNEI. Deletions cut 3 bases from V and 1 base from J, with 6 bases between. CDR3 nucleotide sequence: TGTGCCAGCAGTGATGAGAGGAACACTGAAGCTTTCTTT. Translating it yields CASSDERNTEAFF.

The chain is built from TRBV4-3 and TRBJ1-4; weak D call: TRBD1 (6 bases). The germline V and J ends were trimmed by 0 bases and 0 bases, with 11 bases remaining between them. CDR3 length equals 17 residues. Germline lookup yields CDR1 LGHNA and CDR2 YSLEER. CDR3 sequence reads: CASSQDGRGATNEKLFF. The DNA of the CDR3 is TGCGCCAGCAGCCAAGATGGCAGGGGCGCAACTAATGAAAAACTGTTTTTT.

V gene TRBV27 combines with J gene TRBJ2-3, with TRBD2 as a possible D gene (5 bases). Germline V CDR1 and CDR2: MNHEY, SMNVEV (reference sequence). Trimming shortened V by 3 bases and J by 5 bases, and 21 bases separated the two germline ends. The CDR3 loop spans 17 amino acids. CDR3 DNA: TGTGCCAGCAGTTTCTCCGTCGGTCGTAGCGACCAAGATACGCAGTATTTT. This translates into CASSFSVGRSDQDTQYF.

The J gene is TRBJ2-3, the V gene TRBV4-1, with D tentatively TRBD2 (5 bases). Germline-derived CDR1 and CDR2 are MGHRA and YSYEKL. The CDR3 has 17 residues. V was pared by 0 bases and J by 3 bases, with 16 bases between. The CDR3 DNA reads TGCGCCAGCAGCCAAGAGGGAGCTACCCTTCCAACAGATACGCAGTATTTT. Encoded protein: CASSQEGATLPTDTQYF.

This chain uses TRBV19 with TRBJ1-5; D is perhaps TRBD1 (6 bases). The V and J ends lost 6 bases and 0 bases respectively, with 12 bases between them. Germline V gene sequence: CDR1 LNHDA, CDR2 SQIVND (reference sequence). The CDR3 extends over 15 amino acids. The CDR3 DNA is TGTGCCAGTAGAACACAGGGTTATAGCAATCAGCCCCAGCATTTT. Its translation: CASRTQGYSNQPQHF. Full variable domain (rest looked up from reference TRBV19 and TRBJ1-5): DGGITQSPKYLFRKEGQNVTLSCEQNLNHDAMYWYRQDPGQGLRLIYYSQIVNDFQKGDIAEGYSVSREKKESFPLTVTSAQKNPTAFYLCASRTQGYSNQPQHFGDGTRLSIL.

Here the CDR3 DNA reads TGTGCCAGCAGCTTTCCCGGGACTAGCTGGTCCCCCAATGAGCAGTTCTTC. This sequence encodes CASSFPGTSWSPNEQFF. The chain carries TRBV7-2 and TRBJ2-1; 9 nucleotides line up with TRBD2. CDR3 length: 17 amino acids. CDR1 SGHTA and CDR2 FQGNSA come from the germline V gene. V gave up 3 bases and J gave up 6 bases; unmatched junction bases: 12.

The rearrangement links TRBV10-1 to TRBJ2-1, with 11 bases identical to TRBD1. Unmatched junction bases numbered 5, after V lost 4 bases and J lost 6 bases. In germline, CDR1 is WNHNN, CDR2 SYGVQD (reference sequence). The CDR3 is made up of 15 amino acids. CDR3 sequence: CASSALGTGGNEQFF. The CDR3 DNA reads TGCGCCAGCAGTGCCTTAGGGACAGGGGGCAATGAGCAGTTCTTC.

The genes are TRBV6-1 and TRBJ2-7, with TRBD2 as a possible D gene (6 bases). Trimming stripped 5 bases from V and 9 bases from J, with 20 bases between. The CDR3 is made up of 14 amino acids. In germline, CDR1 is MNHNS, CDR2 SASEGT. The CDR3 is CASSNSPGEVRQYF. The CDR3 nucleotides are TGTGCCAGCAGTAATAGCCCCGGGGAGGTACGGCAGTACTTC.

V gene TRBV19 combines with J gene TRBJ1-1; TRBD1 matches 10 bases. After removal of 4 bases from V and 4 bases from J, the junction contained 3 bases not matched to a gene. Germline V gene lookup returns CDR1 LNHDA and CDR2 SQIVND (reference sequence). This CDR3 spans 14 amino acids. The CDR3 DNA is TGTGCCAGTAGTACCCGGACAGGGGGCACTGAAGCTTTCTTT. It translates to CASSTRTGGTEAFF.

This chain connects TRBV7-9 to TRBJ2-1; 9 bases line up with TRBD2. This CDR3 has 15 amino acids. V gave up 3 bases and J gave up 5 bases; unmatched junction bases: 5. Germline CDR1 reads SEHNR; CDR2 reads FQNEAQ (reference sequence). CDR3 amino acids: CASSFGGRADNEQFF. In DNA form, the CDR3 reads TGTGCCAGCAGCTTCGGCGGGAGGGCGGACAATGAGCAGTTCTTC.

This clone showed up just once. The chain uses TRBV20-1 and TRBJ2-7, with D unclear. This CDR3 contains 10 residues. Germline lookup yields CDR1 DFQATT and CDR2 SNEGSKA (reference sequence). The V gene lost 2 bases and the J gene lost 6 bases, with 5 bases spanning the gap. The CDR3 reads CSARMAEQYF. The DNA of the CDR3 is TGCAGTGCTAGAATGGCCGAGCAGTACTTC.

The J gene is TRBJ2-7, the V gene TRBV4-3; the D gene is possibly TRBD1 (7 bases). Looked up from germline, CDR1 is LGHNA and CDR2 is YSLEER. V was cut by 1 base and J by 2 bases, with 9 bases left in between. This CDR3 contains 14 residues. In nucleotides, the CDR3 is TGCGCCAGCAGCCAAGTCAGGGGGGCCTACGAGCAGTACTTC. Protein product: CASSQVRGAYEQYF.

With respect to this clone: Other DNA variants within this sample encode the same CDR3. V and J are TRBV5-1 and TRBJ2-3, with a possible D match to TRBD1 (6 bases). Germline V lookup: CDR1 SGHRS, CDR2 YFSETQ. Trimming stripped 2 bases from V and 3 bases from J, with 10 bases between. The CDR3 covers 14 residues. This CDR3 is CASSFITGTDTQYF. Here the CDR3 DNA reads TGCGCCAGCAGCTTCATAACAGGGACAGATACGCAGTATTTT.

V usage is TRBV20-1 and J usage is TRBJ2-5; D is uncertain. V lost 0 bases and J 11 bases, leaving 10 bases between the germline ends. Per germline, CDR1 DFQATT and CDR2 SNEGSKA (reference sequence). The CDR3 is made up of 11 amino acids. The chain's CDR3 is CSARDLLFQYF. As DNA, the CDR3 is TGCAGTGCTAGAGATCTCCTATTTCAGTACTTC.

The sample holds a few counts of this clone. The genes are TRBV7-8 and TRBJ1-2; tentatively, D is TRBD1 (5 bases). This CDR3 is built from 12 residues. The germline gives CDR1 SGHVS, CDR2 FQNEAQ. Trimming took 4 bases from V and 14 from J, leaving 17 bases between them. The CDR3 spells CASSSDWGRWTF. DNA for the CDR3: TGTGCCAGCAGCTCCGATTGGGGCCGGTGGACCTTC.

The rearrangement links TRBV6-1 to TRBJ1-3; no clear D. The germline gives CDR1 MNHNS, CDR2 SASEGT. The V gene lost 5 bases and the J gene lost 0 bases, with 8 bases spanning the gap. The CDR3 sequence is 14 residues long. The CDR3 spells CASSLLDSGNTIYF. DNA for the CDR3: TGTGCCAGCAGTTTACTGGACTCTGGAAACACCATATATTTT.

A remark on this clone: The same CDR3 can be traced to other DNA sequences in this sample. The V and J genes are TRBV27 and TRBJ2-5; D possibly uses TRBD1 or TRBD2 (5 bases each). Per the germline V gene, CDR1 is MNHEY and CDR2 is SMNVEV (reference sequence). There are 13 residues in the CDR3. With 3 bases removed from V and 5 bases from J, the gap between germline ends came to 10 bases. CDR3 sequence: CASSFRGSETQYF. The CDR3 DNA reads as TGTGCCAGCAGTTTTCGGGGCTCCGAGACCCAGTACTTC.

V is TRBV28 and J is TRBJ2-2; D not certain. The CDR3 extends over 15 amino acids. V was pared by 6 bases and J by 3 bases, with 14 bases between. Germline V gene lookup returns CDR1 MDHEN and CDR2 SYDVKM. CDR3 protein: CASRPGGPDTGELFF. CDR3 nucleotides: TGTGCCAGCAGACCAGGTGGCCCGGACACCGGGGAGCTGTTTTTT.

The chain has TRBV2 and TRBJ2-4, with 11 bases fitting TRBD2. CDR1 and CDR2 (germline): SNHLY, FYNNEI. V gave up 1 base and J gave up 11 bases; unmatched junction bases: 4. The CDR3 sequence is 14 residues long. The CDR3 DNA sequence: TGTGCCAGCAGTGAAGGTCTAGCGGGGGGATTTCAGTACTTC. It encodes CASSEGLAGGFQYF.

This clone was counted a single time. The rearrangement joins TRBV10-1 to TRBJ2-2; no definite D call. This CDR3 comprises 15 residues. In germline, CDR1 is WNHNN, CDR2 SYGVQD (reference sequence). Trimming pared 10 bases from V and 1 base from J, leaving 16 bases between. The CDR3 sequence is CANKDRALNTGELFF. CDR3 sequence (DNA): TGCGCCAACAAAGACCGAGCCCTGAACACCGGGGAGCTGTTTTTT.

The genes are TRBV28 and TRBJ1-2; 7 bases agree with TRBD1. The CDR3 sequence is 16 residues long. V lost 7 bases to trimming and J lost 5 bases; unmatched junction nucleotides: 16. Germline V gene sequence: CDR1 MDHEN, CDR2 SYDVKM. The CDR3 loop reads CASTSGGRLKGYGYTF. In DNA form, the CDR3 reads TGTGCCAGCACCTCAGGGGGACGCCTAAAGGGATATGGCTACACCTTC.

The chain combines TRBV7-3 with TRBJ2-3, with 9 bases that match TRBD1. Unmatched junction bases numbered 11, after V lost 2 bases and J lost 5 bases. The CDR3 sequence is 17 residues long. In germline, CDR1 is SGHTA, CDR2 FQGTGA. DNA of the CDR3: TGTGCCAGCAGCTTAGGGGTCGGGACAGGGCAAGGAGATACGCAGTATTTT. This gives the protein CASSLGVGTGQGDTQYF.

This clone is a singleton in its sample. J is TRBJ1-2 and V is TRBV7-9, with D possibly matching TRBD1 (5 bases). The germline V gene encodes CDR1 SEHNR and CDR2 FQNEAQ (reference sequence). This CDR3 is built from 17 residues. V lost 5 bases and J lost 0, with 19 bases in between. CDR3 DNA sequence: TGTGCCAGCAGCCCCGGGAGCAGGGCCAATGCTAACTATGGCTACACCTTC. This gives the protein CASSPGSRANANYGYTF.

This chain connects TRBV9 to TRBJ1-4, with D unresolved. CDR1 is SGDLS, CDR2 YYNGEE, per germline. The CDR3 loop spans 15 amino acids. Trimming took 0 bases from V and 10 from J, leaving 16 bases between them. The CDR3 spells CASSVEANPSGKLFF. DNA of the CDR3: TGTGCCAGCAGCGTAGAGGCAAACCCGTCAGGAAAACTGTTTTTT.

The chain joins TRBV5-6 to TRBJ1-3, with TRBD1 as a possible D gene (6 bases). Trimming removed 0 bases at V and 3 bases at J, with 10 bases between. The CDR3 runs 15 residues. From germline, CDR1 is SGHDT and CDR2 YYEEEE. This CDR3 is CASSLVAGVGNTIYF. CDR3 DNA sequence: TGTGCCAGCAGCTTGGTTGCAGGGGTTGGAAACACCATATATTTT. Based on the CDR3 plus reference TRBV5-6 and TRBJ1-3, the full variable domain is DAGVTQSPTHLIKTRGQQVTLRCSPKSGHDTVSWYQQALGQGPQFIFQYYEEEERQRGNFPDRFSGHQFPNYSSELNVNALLLGDSALYLCASSLVAGVGNTIYFGEGSWLTVV.